The 7 T cell receptor beta chains given below trace back to one sample, sequenced in a study of human T cells and chemical hapten exposure. Documented time point: pre-sensitization, week 0. Treatment described: therapeutic diphenylcyclopropenone sensitization with weekly scalp DPC. In TCRdb, the RACE reads were re-called with MiXCR into one record per CDR3 protein. The sample contains about 260,000 distinct CDR3 sequences, about 8.1% of which appear only once. Sequenced material: whole blood, taken in connection with sensitization to the hapten diphenylcyclopropenone (DPC). These receptors were obtained from a woman aged 40 to 50 with alopecia areata. Some clones in this sample may be carry-over from other donors' samples.

Points on this clonotype: This may be a read error, as it is one base from a much larger clone. The chain has TRBV7-9 and TRBJ1-4; 7 bases fit TRBD1. Looked up from germline, CDR1 is SEHNR and CDR2 is FQNEAQ (reference sequence). This CDR3 is built from 15 residues. V trimming: 3 bases; J trimming: 4 bases; junction bases outside the gene matches: 5. The CDR3 protein is CASSLTGCGNEKLFF. In DNA, the CDR3 is TGTGCCAGCAGCTTGACAGGGTGCGGTAATGAAAAACTGTTTTTT.

This chain uses TRBV14 with TRBJ2-3; 13 nucleotides match TRBD2. V shed 4 bases, J shed 5 bases, and the junction held 6 bases outside the gene matches. CDR3 length equals 16 residues. CDR1 is SGHDN, CDR2 FVKESK, per germline. DNA of the CDR3: TGTGCCAGCAGCCGAGGACTAGCGGGAGTTGGAGATACGCAGTATTTT. It specifies CASSRGLAGVGDTQYF.

In this sample, this clonotype turned up a few times. The chain carries TRBV18 and TRBJ2-1; TRBD2 matches at 14 bases. The V gene's germline CDR1 is KGHSH and CDR2 LQKENI. V was pared by 6 bases and J by 9 bases, with 7 bases of the junction left unmatched. The CDR3 totals 15 residues. DNA of the CDR3: TGTGCCAGCTCCCTCGGACTAGCGGGAGGACCTGAGCAGTTCTTC. Its protein product is CASSLGLAGGPEQFF.

This clonotype showed up just a few times. The rearrangement uses TRBV7-9 and TRBJ1-2; D gene ambiguous. This CDR3 comprises 14 residues. Per the germline V gene, CDR1 is SEHNR and CDR2 is FQNEAQ (reference sequence). V lost 1 base, J lost 4 bases, and 10 bases lay in between. DNA of the CDR3: TGTGCCAGCAGCTTAGGAGGGCTTTTCTATGGCTACACCTTC. This codes for CASSLGGLFYGYTF. Looking up the rest from reference TRBV7-9 and TRBJ1-2 gives the full variable domain: DTGVSQNPRHKITKRGQNVTFRCDPISEHNRLYWYRQTLGQGPEFLTYFQNEAQLEKSRLLSDRFSAERPKGSFSTLEIQRTEQGDSAMYLCASSLGGLFYGYTFGSGTRLTVV.

The rearrangement uses TRBV6-5 and TRBJ2-5; 8 bases align to TRBD2. Germline V CDR1 and CDR2: MNHEY, SVGAGI. V lost 3 bases to trimming and J lost 5 bases; unmatched junction nucleotides: 8. CDR3 length: 15 residues. DNA for the CDR3: TGTGCCAGCAGTTATGGGAGCGGGAGAGGCGAGACCCAGTACTTC. This codes for CASSYGSGRGETQYF.

The rearrangement links TRBV5-1 to TRBJ2-3; a possible D gene is TRBD2 (6 bases). The germline gives CDR1 SGHRS, CDR2 YFSETQ. The CDR3 extends over 13 amino acids. The V gene lost 1 base and the J gene lost 5 bases, with 8 bases spanning the gap. This chain's CDR3 is CASSLRREDTQYF. DNA of the CDR3: TGCGCCAGCAGCTTGAGGAGGGAAGATACGCAGTATTTT.

This clonotype was counted a few times. The chain recombines TRBV27 with TRBJ2-3; weak D call: TRBD2 (5 bases). Germline CDR1 is MNHEY and CDR2 is SMNVEV (reference sequence). This CDR3 is 16 amino acids long. V lost 3 bases and J 0 bases, leaving 13 bases between the germline ends. The CDR3 loop reads CASSFSRGGSTDTQYF. CDR3 in DNA: TGTGCCAGCAGTTTTTCGCGCGGCGGGAGCACAGATACGCAGTATTTT.